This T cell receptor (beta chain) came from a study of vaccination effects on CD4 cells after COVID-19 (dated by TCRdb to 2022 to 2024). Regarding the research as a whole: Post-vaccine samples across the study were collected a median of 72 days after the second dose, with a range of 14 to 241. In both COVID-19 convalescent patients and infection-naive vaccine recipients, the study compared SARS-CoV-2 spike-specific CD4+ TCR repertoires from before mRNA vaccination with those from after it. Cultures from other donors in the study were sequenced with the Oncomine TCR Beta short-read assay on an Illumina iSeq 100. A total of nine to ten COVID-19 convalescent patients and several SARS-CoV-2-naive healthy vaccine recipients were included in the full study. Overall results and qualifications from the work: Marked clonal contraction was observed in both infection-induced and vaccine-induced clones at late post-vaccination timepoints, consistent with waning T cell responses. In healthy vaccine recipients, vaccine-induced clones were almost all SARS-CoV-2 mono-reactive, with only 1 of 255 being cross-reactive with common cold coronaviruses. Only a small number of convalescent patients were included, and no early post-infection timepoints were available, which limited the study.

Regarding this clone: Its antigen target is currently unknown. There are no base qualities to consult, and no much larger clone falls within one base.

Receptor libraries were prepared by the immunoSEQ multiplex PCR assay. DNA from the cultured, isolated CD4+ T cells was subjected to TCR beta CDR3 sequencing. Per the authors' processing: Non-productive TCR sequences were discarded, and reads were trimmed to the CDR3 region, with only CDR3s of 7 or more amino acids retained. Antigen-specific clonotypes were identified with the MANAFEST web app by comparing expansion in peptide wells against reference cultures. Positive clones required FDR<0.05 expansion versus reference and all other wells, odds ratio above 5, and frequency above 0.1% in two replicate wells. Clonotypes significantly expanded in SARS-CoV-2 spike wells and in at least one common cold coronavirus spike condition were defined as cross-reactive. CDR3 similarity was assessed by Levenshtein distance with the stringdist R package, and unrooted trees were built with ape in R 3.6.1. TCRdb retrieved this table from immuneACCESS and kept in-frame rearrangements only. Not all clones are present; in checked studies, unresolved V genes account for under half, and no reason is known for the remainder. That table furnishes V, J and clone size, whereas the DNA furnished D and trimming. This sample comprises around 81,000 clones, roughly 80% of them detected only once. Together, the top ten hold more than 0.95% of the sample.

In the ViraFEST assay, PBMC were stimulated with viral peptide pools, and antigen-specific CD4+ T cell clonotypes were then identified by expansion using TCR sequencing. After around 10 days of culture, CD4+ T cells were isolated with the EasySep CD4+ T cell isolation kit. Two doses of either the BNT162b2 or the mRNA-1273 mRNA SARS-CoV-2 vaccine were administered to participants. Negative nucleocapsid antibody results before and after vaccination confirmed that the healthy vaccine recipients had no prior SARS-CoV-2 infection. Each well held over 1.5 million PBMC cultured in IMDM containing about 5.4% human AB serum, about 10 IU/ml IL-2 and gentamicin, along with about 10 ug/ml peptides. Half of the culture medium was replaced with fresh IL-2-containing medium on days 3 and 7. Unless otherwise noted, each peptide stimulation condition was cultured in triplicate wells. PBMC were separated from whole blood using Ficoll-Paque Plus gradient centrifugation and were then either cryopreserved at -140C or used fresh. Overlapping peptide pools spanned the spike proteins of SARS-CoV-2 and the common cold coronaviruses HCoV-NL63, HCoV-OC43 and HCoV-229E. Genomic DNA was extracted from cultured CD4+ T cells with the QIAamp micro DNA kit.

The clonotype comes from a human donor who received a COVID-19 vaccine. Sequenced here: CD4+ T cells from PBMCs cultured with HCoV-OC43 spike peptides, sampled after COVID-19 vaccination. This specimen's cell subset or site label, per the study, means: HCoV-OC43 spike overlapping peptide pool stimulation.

The DNA is as follows: TGTGCCAGCTCACCTAGCGTATTGGAATTCGATTCACCCCTCCACTTT. It is translated as CASSPSVLEFDSPLHF. This chain joins TRBV18 to TRBJ1-6, with the D gene not confidently named. A distance of 17 bases separates the germline ends of V and J, which lose 3 bases and 8 bases respectively. CDR1 and CDR2 are read off the germline V gene as KGHSH and LQKENI. From its cysteine to its phenylalanine, the CDR3 spans 16 amino acids. This entry keeps only the CDR3 DNA: 48 bases, framed from base 1.